This TCR beta chain is from a study of T cells after yellow fever vaccination. TCRdb processed the 5' RACE reads anew with MiXCR; each CDR3 protein has one entry. The sample carries about 210,000 distinct CDR3 sequences, 2.5% to 3.5% recorded once. This clonotype was seen only a few times. The antigen is not known. Regarding the study as a whole: FACS-sorted repertoires could harbor abundant contaminating bulk-population clonotypes.

This receptor was identified in a man aged 18 to 30 who received the YFV17D yellow fever vaccine. The input for sequencing was CD4+ T cells sorted from PBMCs, taken 10 days after the yellow fever booster vaccination.

The CDR3 bases are TGTGCCATCAGTGACAACAGGGTAGTTGGAAACACCATATATTTT. The encoded protein is CAISDNRVVGNTIYF. J is TRBJ1-3 and V is TRBV10-3; D perhaps matches TRBD1 (6 bases). The CDR3 is 15 residues long. Trimming pared 3 bases from V and 3 bases from J, leaving 12 bases between. Germline V gene data show CDR1 as ENHRY and CDR2 as SYGVKD.